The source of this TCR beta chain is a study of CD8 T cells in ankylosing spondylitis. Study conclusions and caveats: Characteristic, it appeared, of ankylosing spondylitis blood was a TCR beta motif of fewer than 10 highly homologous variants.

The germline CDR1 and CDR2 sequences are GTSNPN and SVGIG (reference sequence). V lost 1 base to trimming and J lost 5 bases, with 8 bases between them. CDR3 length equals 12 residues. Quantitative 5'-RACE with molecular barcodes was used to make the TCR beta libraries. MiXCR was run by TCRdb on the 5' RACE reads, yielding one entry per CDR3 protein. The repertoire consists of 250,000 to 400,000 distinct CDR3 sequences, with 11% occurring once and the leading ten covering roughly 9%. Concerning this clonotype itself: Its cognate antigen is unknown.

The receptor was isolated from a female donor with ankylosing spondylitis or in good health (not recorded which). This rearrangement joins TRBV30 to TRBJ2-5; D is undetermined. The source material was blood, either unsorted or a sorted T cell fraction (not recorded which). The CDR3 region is CAWSGVGETQYF. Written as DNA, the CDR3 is TGTGCCTGGAGTGGGGTCGGTGAGACCCAGTACTTC.